These 3 T cell receptor beta chains came from one sample sequenced in a study of graft-versus-host responses after intestinal transplantation. Clones were read by immunoSEQ multiplex PCR, and TCRdb kept only the in-frame ones, dropping some. The table records 8,000 to 13,000 clones, about 31% of them present only once. This specimen consisted of alloreactive CD4+ T cells from a mixed lymphocyte reaction culture, obtained before transplantation. Subset described: CFSE-low proliferating T cells sorted from approximately 6-day pre-transplant mixed lymphocyte reaction (GvH or HvG direction). The receptors were gathered from a human patient who was an organ donor for intestinal transplantation.

V usage is TRBV5-1 and J usage is TRBJ1-3; TRBD1 aligns across 9 bases. This CDR3 is built from 16 residues. V was clipped by 1 base and J by 1 base; unmatched bases: 3. CDR1 is SGHRS, CDR2 YFSETQ, per germline. The CDR3 sequence: CASSLSGQGSGNTIYF. In DNA, the CDR3 is TGCGCCAGCAGCTTGTCGGGACAGGGATCTGGAAACACCATATATTTT.

The chain links TRBV7-3 to TRBJ2-1; no clear D gene. Between the trimmed V and J ends, which lost 2 bases and 7 bases, there was a span of 18 bases. Germline CDR1 SGHTA, CDR2 FQGTGA. The CDR3 runs to 16 residues. The CDR3 here is CASSLSGIAQGNEQFF. The CDR3 DNA is TGTGCCAGCAGCTTATCAGGAATTGCACAAGGGAATGAGCAGTTCTTC.

CDR3 residues: CAWSVSGGAGLTDTQYF. The CDR3 region has the DNA TGTGCCTGGAGTGTTTCCGGGGGGGCCGGATTAACAGATACGCAGTATTTT. The chain couples TRBV30 to TRBJ2-3; the match to TRBD2 covers 8 bases. The CDR3 is 17 amino acids. The germline V gene encodes CDR1 GTSNPN and CDR2 SVGIG (reference sequence). The V segment lost 0 bases and the J segment 3 bases; nucleotides outside the gene matches: 11.